This T cell receptor beta chain was retrieved from a study of cytomegalovirus exposure and HLA in healthy donors. The study ran its PCR with 60 Vbeta and 13 Jbeta primers. Generated by immunoSEQ multiplex PCR, the TCRdb table keeps only in-frame clones and is missing some. This table holds under 300,000 clones, approximately 84% found once. V gave up 0 bases and J gave up 10 bases, with 12 bases separating them. This CDR3 comprises 12 residues. Germline V gene sequence: CDR1 GTSNPN, CDR2 SVGIG (reference sequence). The rearrangement links TRBV30 to TRBJ1-2; D might be TRBD1 (5 bases). The sequenced material came from PBMCs. This TCR was recovered from a woman aged 40 to 50 in good health and CMV-seropositive. CDR3 DNA sequence: TGTGCCTGGAGTGTGCCGGGAGGGACCTACACCTTC. Amino acids: CAWSVPGGTYTF.